What follows is one T cell receptor (beta chain) and its context. The antigen is not known. TCR beta cDNA came from roughly 450 ng total RNA, primed with a constant-region primer. ARM-PCR was slightly modified, and three nested multiplex PCR rounds with it gave rise to the TCR beta libraries. Use of TRBV1-TRBV30 forward primers with a C-beta reverse primer characterized the first two PCR rounds, which lasted about 10 cycles each. TCRdb itself ran the multiplex PCR reads through MiXCR, one entry per CDR3 protein. The sample has about 30,000 distinct CDR3 sequences; approximately 76% are singletons. The roughly 19-33 mg bulk tissue piece was not sorted before simultaneous RNA and DNA extraction. Infection with HBV was chronic in patients; they were treatment-naive. All tumor samples contained more than 90% viable tumor cells. This record belongs to a study of tumor-infiltrating lymphocytes in primary liver carcinoma.

Study outcomes and limitations: Just around 8-24% of top clones spanned all five tumor regions.

V was shortened by 2 bases and J by 12 bases, with 14 bases between the two germline ends. This CDR3 has 13 amino acids. V and J are TRBV12-3 or TRBV12-4 and TRBJ2-1; the D gene could be TRBD1 or TRBD2 (5 bases each). Sequenced material: liver tumor tissue from sampling region 3. Specified subset: tumor region T3, left-lateral pole. The receptor comes from a woman aged 25 to 45 with primary liver carcinoma and hepatitis B virus infection. Here the CDR3 DNA reads TGTGCCAGCAGTTTAACTAACGGGACCCGGCAGTTCTTC. Translated: CASSLTNGTRQFF.